This TCR beta chain derives from a study of beta chain features in type 1 diabetes. The CDR3 is made up of 22 amino acids. Germline V gives CDR1 LGHNA, CDR2 YSLEER. Losses at the gene ends were 0 bases for V and 1 base for J; bases not matched to a gene: 19. What was sequenced were expressed TCRB transcripts, since all of the isolated RNA had been reverse transcribed. TCRdb's copy holds only in-frame clones and misses some; the assay was immunoSEQ multiplex PCR. Found here are 400,000 to 500,000 clones, over 11% of them singletons; the top ten hold about 0.04%. Sequencing used naive CD4+ T cells from blood. This TCR was recovered from a man between 25 and 39 years old in good health. The rearrangement joins TRBV4-3 to TRBJ2-1, with 9 bases fitting TRBD1. This CDR3 is CASSQDLSSRPGTGFSYNEQFF. The CDR3 DNA reads TGCGCCAGCAGCCAAGATCTGTCGTCCCGTCCCGGGACAGGGTTTTCCTACAATGAGCAGTTCTTC.